This TCR beta chain came from a study of long-term antiretroviral therapy in people with HIV. The CDR3 covers 15 residues. Trimming cost V 0 bases and J 8 bases, with 16 bases left between them. Germline CDR1 LGHNA, CDR2 YNFKEQ. As concerns this clone: Its antigen is currently unknown.

With survey level as its setting, the immunoSEQ assay was v3.0. Measured with immunoSEQ multiplex PCR; TCRdb has only the in-frame clones, and not every one. The sample holds 20,000 to 30,000 clones, about 86% seen once. General observations from the study: Before ART, certain clones expanded, and these dominated the repertoire at all time points. Repertoires in HIV (unlike those of controls) had narrower CDR3 length ranges.

The V call is TRBV4-2, the J call TRBJ1-2, with D possibly TRBD1 on 5 matching bases. The receptor comes from a woman aged 30 to 39 with HIV. The material was unsorted PBMCs, obtained 1.9 years after starting antiretroviral therapy. The CDR3 loop reads CASSQERGGVEGYTF. CDR3 coding DNA: TGTGCCAGCAGCCAAGAACGAGGAGGGGTCGAAGGCTACACCTTC.